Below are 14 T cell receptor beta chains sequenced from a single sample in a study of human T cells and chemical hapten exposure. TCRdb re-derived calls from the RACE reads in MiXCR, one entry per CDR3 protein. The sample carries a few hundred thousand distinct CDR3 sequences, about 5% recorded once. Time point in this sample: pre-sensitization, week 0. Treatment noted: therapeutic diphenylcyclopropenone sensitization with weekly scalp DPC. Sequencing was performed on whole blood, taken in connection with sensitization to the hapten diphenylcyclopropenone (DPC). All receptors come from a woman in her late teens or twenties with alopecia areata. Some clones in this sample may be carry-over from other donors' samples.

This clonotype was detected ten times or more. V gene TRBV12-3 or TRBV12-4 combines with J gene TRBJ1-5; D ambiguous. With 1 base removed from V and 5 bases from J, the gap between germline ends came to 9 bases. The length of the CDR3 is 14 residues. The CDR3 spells CASSLEAEHQPQHF. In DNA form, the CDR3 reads TGTGCCAGCAGTTTAGAGGCGGAGCATCAGCCCCAGCATTTT.

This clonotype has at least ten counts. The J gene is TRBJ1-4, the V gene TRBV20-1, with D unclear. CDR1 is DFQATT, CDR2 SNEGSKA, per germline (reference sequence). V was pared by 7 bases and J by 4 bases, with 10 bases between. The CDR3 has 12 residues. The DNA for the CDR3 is TGCAGTGGGAAACAGAATAATGAAAAACTGTTTTTT. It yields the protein CSGKQNNEKLFF.

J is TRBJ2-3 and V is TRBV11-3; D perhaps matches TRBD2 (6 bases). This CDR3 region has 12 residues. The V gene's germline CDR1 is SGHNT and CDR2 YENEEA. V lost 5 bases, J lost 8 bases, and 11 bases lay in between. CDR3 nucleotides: TGTGCCAGCAGCGAGCAAGCGGGTACGCAGTATTTT. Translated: CASSEQAGTQYF.

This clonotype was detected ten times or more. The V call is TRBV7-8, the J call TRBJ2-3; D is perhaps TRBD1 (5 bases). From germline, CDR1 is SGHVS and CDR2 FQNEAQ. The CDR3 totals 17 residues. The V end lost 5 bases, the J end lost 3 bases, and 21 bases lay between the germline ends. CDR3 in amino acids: CASSPIRAGIQTDTQYF. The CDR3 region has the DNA TGTGCCAGCAGCCCGATCAGGGCAGGGATACAAACAGATACGCAGTATTTT.

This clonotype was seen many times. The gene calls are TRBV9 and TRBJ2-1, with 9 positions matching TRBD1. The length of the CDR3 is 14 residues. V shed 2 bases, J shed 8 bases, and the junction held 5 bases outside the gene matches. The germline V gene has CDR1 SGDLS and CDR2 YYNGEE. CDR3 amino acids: CASSVGQGGYEQFF. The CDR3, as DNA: TGTGCCAGCAGCGTGGGACAGGGAGGGTATGAGCAGTTCTTC.

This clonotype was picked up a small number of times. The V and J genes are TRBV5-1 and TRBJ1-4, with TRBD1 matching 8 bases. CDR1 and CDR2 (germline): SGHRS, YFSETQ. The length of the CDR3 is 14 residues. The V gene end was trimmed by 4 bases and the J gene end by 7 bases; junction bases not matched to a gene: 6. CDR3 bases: TGCGCCAGCAGCCGAACAGGGGGAAGTGAAAAACTGTTTTTT. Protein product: CASSRTGGSEKLFF.

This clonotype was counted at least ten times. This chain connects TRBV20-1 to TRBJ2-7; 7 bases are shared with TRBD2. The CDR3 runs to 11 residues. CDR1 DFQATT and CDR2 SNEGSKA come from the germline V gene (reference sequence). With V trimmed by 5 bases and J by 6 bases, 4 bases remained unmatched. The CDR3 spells CSAFGGVEQYF. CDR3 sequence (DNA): TGCAGTGCTTTTGGGGGGGTCGAGCAGTACTTC.

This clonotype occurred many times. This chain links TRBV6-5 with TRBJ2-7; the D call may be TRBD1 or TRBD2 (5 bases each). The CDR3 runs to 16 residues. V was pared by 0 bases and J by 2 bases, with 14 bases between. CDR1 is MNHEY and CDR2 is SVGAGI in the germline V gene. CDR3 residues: CASSYSGVPNPYEQYF. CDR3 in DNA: TGTGCCAGCAGTTACTCGGGGGTCCCCAATCCCTACGAGCAGTACTTC.

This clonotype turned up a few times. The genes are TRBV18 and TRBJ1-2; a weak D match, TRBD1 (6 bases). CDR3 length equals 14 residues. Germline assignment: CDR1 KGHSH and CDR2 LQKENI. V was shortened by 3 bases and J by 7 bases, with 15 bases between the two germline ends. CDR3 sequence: CASSPRERGGGYTF. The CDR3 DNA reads TGTGCCAGCTCACCCCGAGAAAGGGGGGGTGGCTACACCTTC.

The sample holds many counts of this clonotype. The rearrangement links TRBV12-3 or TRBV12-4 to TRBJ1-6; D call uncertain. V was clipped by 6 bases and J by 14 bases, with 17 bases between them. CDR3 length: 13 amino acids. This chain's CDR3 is CASSPLPREALHF. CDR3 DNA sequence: TGTGCCAGCAGCCCCTTGCCCCGGGAGGCCCTCCACTTT.

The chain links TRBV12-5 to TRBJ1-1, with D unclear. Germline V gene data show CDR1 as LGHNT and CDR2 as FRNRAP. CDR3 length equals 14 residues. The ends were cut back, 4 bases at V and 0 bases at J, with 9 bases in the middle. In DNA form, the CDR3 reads TGTGCTAGTGGTTCAACTAACATGAACACTGAAGCTTTCTTT. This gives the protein CASGSTNMNTEAFF.

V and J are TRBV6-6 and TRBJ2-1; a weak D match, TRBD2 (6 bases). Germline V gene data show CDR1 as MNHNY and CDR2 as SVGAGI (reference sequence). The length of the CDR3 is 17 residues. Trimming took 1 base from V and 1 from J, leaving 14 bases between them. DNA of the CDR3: TGTGCCAGCAGTTACTGGCCCGGGACTCAGTCCTACAATGAGCAGTTCTTC. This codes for CASSYWPGTQSYNEQFF.

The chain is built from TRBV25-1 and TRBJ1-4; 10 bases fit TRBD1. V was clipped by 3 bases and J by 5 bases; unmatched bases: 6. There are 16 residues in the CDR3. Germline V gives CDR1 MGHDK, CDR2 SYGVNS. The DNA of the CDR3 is TGTGCCAGCAGTGATTCGCCGGGACAGGGGAATGAAAAACTGTTTTTT. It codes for CASSDSPGQGNEKLFF.

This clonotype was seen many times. CDR3 DNA sequence: TGTGCTAGTGGGCCGGAGGATACGCAGTATTTT. It translates to CASGPEDTQYF. The chain links TRBV12-5 to TRBJ2-3; D remains unclear. CDR1 and CDR2 from the germline V gene are LGHNT and FRNRAP. This CDR3 is 11 amino acids long. V lost 6 bases, J lost 6 bases, and 7 bases lay in between.